This T cell receptor beta chain emerged from a study of T cells expressing NK-cell markers. TCRdb reprocessed the 5' RACE reads; each CDR3 protein has one entry and no DNA is given. Its table lists 140,000 to 150,000 distinct CDR3 sequences. The CDR3 length is 15 residues. Germline V CDR1 and CDR2: SGHDT, YYEEEE. The source is a man aged 18 to 29 in good health. Material: blood T cells: a sorted CD56 or NKG2C T cell subset, CD4+ or CD8+ T cells, or bulk PBMC T cells (not recorded which). This chain connects TRBV5-6 to TRBJ2-1; TCRdb's assignment of TRBD1 cannot be checked, as there is no DNA. CDR3 amino acids: CASSRARNGLPEQFF.